A single sample is the source of the 28 T cell receptor beta chains below, sequenced in a study of blood T cell repertoires in COVID-19. Produced via immunoSEQ multiplex PCR; TCRdb's table is partial and in-frame only. The sample lists about 18,000 clones, 88% occurring once. The sample taken for sequencing was PBMCs or T cells enriched from blood (not recorded which). Receptors were obtained from a woman aged 30 to 39 who had recovered from COVID-19.

The chain carries TRBV3-1 (or the pseudogene TRBV3-2) and TRBJ2-7; tentative D call: TRBD2 (7 bases). The length of the CDR3 is 15 residues. The germline V and J ends were trimmed by 1 base and 3 bases, with 13 bases remaining between them. CDR1 is LGHDT, CDR2 YNNKEL, per germline (reference sequence). The CDR3 DNA sequence: TGTGCCAGCAGCCAAGTAGGGGGACTACTCTACGAGCAGTACTTC. Translating gives CASSQVGGLLYEQYF.

The chain couples TRBV27 to TRBJ1-4; possible D gene TRBD1, 5 bases. The V end lost 7 bases, the J end lost 5 bases, and 17 bases lay between the germline ends. This CDR3 is built from 15 residues. Germline V gene sequence: CDR1 MNHEY, CDR2 SMNVEV (reference sequence). The CDR3: CASIPVGQLNEKLFF. The CDR3 region has the DNA TGTGCCAGCATCCCTGTGGGGCAGCTGAATGAAAAACTGTTTTTT.

The V and J genes are TRBV30 and TRBJ1-5, with 7 positions matching TRBD1. Germline V gene sequence: CDR1 GTSNPN, CDR2 SVGIG (reference sequence). Trimming took 4 bases from V and 9 from J; bases not matched to a gene: 3. CDR3 length: 11 residues. The CDR3 here is CAWTAGGPQHF. The CDR3 DNA sequence: TGTGCCTGGACCGCAGGGGGGCCCCAGCATTTT.

This sequence joins TRBV5-1 and TRBJ2-7, with a possible D match to TRBD1 (6 bases). Trimming pared 3 bases from V and 5 bases from J, leaving 12 bases between. Germline lookup yields CDR1 SGHRS and CDR2 YFSETQ. The CDR3 is 13 residues long. The CDR3 loop reads CASSWTRGNEQYF. CDR3 nucleotides: TGCGCCAGCAGCTGGACCAGGGGAAACGAGCAGTACTTC.

The V call is TRBV18, the J call TRBJ1-2; no reliable D call. The CDR3 consists of 11 residues. The V and J ends lost 10 bases and 8 bases respectively, with 14 bases between them. Germline CDR1 reads KGHSH; CDR2 reads LQKENI. CDR3 bases: TGTGCCACCGGAGGTTCGGGCGGCTACACCTTC. Its protein product is CATGGSGGYTF.

The rearrangement joins TRBV25-1 to TRBJ1-5; TRBD1 might be the D (6 bases). V was clipped by 11 bases and J by 0 bases, with 11 bases between them. Looked up from germline, CDR1 is MGHDK and CDR2 is SYGVNS. CDR3 size: 13 residues. CDR3 residues: CAVGAYSNQPQHF. CDR3 nucleotides: TGTGCCGTGGGGGCGTATAGCAATCAGCCCCAGCATTTT.

This chain joins TRBV18 and TRBJ2-3; 10 bases align to TRBD2. The CDR3 contains 17 residues. The germline V gene has CDR1 KGHSH and CDR2 LQKENI. V trimming: 3 bases; J trimming: 0 bases; junction bases outside the gene matches: 6. The CDR3 DNA reads TGTGCCAGCTCACCCCCGGTAGCGGGGGGCAGCACAGATACGCAGTATTTT. Its translation is CASSPPVAGGSTDTQYF.

The chain uses TRBV6-2 or TRBV6-3 and TRBJ2-1, with D perhaps TRBD2 (6 bases). Germline V gene data show CDR1 as MNHEY and CDR2 as SVGEGT. V lost 2 bases and J 4 bases, leaving 15 bases between the germline ends. The CDR3 has 16 residues. The CDR3 sequence: CASSYEGTYIYNEQFF. DNA for the CDR3: TGTGCCAGCAGTTACGAGGGGACTTACATATACAATGAGCAGTTCTTC.

The chain combines TRBV6-5 with TRBJ1-1, with D possibly being TRBD1 (5 bases). Trimming took off 7 bases at V and 1 base at J, with 10 bases between the two ends. The germline CDR1 and CDR2 sequences are MNHEY and SVGAGI. The CDR3 totals 13 residues. CDR3: CASTQGRNTEAFF. As DNA, the CDR3 is TGTGCCAGCACCCAGGGTCGGAACACTGAAGCTTTCTTT.

This clone was counted only a few times. The chain carries TRBV28 and TRBJ2-1; maybe TRBD2 (5 bases). This CDR3 contains 15 residues. Trimming stripped 6 bases from V and 7 bases from J, with 19 bases between. In germline, CDR1 is MDHEN, CDR2 SYDVKM. The CDR3 DNA reads as TGTGCCAGCAGCCTATCACCAGGTACGGGGAATGAGCAGTTCTTC. Protein product: CASSLSPGTGNEQFF.

The chain carries TRBV6-2 or TRBV6-3 and TRBJ1-5; the match to TRBD1 covers 7 bases. V was clipped by 4 bases and J by 0 bases; unmatched bases: 6. CDR3 length: 16 amino acids. Germline V lookup: CDR1 MNHEY, CDR2 SVGEGT. The CDR3: CASSSPGQYSNQPQHF. In DNA, the CDR3 is TGTGCCAGCAGTTCCCCGGGACAGTATAGCAATCAGCCCCAGCATTTT.

J is TRBJ1-1 and V is TRBV5-6, with D perhaps TRBD1 (5 bases). Trimming removed 2 bases from V and 1 base from J, with 12 bases in between. The CDR3 length is 15 residues. Per the germline V gene, CDR1 is SGHDT and CDR2 is YYEEEE. CDR3 loop: CASSFVGVPNTEAFF. The CDR3 DNA reads as TGTGCCAGCAGCTTTGTAGGGGTCCCGAACACTGAAGCTTTCTTT.

The J gene is TRBJ1-4, the V gene TRBV9; D is uncertain. Germline lookup yields CDR1 SGDLS and CDR2 YYNGEE. This CDR3 is 13 amino acids long. Deletions cut 4 bases from V and 6 bases from J, with 10 bases between. As DNA, the CDR3 is TGTGCCAGCAGCAGTCCTCCGGATGAAAAACTGTTTTTT. It encodes CASSSPPDEKLFF.

The gene calls are TRBV6-5 and TRBJ1-6; perhaps TRBD1 as D (6 bases). Between the trimmed V and J ends, which lost 8 bases and 5 bases, there was a span of 13 bases. CDR1 is MNHEY and CDR2 is SVGAGI in the germline V gene. The CDR3 is 14 amino acids. CDR3 in amino acids: CASGRQVDNSPLHF. The CDR3 bases are TGTGCCAGCGGGCGACAGGTGGATAATTCACCCCTCCACTTT.

The chain recombines TRBV28 with TRBJ1-6; no clear D gene. Trimming took 4 bases from V and 3 from J, leaving 13 bases between them. This CDR3 spans 16 amino acids. Germline V gives CDR1 MDHEN, CDR2 SYDVKM. CDR3 in DNA: TGTGCCAGCAGTTCTCCTCTAGGTCACTATAATTCACCCCTCCACTTT. Translated, it gives CASSSPLGHYNSPLHF. Full variable domain (missing parts from reference TRBV28 and TRBJ1-6): DVKVTQSSRYLVKRTGEKVFLECVQDMDHENMFWYRQDPGLGLRLIYFSYDVKMKEKGDIPEGYSVSREKKERFSLILESASTNQTSMYLCASSSPLGHYNSPLHFGNGTRLTVT.

The chain links TRBV30 to TRBJ2-7; 7 bases fit TRBD2. V was clipped by 3 bases and J by 4 bases; unmatched bases: 9. The CDR3 totals 14 residues. CDR1 and CDR2 from the germline V gene are GTSNPN and SVGIG (reference sequence). CDR3 bases: TGTGCCTGGAGCCCTGGACTAGTTGGTTACGAGCAGTACTTC. It codes for CAWSPGLVGYEQYF.

V is TRBV6-5 and J is TRBJ1-3; 10 nucleotides line up with TRBD1. V was clipped by 8 bases and J by 0 bases; unmatched bases: 1. Germline V gene sequence: CDR1 MNHEY, CDR2 SVGAGI. The CDR3 contains 14 residues. CDR3 loop: CASGTGASGNTIYF. For the CDR3, the DNA is TGTGCCAGCGGGACAGGGGCCTCTGGAAACACCATATATTTT.

The table lists this clone with a count of one. The genes are TRBV9 and TRBJ2-7, with TRBD2 matching over 8 bases. J was trimmed by 6 bases and V by 7 bases; bases with no gene match: 12. CDR1 and CDR2 (germline): SGDLS, YYNGEE. CDR3 size: 14 residues. This CDR3 reads CASQPGGVVREQYF. DNA for the CDR3: TGTGCCAGCCAGCCGGGGGGGGTTGTGCGCGAGCAGTACTTC. The complete variable domain, with remaining parts taken from reference TRBV9 and TRBJ2-7, reads DSGVTQTPKHLITATGQRVTLRCSPRSGDLSVYWYQQSLDQGLQFLIQYYNGEERAKGNILERFSAQQFPDLHSELNLSSLELGDSALYFCASQPGGVVREQYFGPGTRLTVT.

V and J are TRBV7-6 and TRBJ2-7, with no clear D. The ends were cut back, 4 bases at V and 5 bases at J, with 6 bases in the middle. CDR1 SGHVS and CDR2 FNYEAQ come from the germline V gene. CDR3 size: 11 residues. The CDR3 bases are TGTGCCAGCAGCTCGACAAACGAGCAGTACTTC. Its protein product is CASSSTNEQYF.

This clone showed up just once. V usage is TRBV25-1 and J usage is TRBJ2-3, with a possible D match to TRBD2 (5 bases). The germline V gene encodes CDR1 MGHDK and CDR2 SYGVNS. Trimming took off 7 bases at V and 0 bases at J, with 14 bases between the two ends. The CDR3 runs to 15 residues. CDR3 loop: CASMPAPGSTDTQYF. CDR3 coding DNA: TGTGCCAGCATGCCCGCGCCGGGGAGCACAGATACGCAGTATTTT.

This chain links TRBV30 with TRBJ1-2, with TRBD1 matching 10 bases. CDR1 and CDR2 (germline): GTSNPN, SVGIG (reference sequence). The CDR3 runs to 13 residues. V lost 2 bases to trimming and J lost 5 bases; unmatched junction nucleotides: 2. CDR3 amino acids: CAWSRDRGYGYTF. DNA of the CDR3: TGTGCCTGGAGTCGGGACAGGGGATATGGCTACACCTTC. Together with reference TRBV30 and TRBJ1-2, the CDR3 gives the full variable domain: SQTIHQWPATLVQPVGSPLSLECTVEGTSNPNLYWYRQAAGRGLQLLFYSVGIGQISSEVPQNLSASRPQDRQFILSSKKLLLSDSGFYLCAWSRDRGYGYTFGSGTRLTVV.

Here the CDR3 reads CASSPSTGAAYNEQFF. Here the CDR3 DNA reads TGTGCCAGCAGCCCTTCGACAGGGGCGGCCTACAATGAGCAGTTCTTC. J is TRBJ2-1 and V is TRBV5-6; 8 nucleotides align to TRBD1. V lost 4 bases to trimming and J lost 2 bases; unmatched junction nucleotides: 8. The CDR3 has 16 amino acids. Germline V gene lookup returns CDR1 SGHDT and CDR2 YYEEEE.

The chain carries TRBV18 and TRBJ1-1; TRBD1 matches 9 bases. Per germline, CDR1 KGHSH and CDR2 LQKENI. There are 14 residues in the CDR3. Trimming took 0 bases from V and 7 from J; bases not matched to a gene: 3. CDR3 amino acids: CASSPPGQGNEAFF. The CDR3 DNA follows: TGTGCCAGCTCACCACCGGGACAGGGTAATGAAGCTTTCTTT.

This clone occurred once. The J gene is TRBJ2-2, the V gene TRBV14, with a weak D call TRBD2 (6 bases). The V gene's germline CDR1 is SGHDN and CDR2 FVKESK. The CDR3 is 14 residues long. The germline V and J ends were trimmed by 1 base and 4 bases, with 7 bases remaining between them. Here the CDR3 DNA reads TGTGCCAGCAGCCAAGTGGGGGGCACCGGGGAGCTGTTTTTT. Residues: CASSQVGGTGELFF. Using reference TRBV14 and TRBJ2-2 for the parts outside the CDR3, the full variable domain is EAGVTQFPSHSVIEKGQTVTLRCDPISGHDNLYWYRRVMGKEIKFLLHFVKESKQDESGMPNNRFLAERTGGTYSTLKVQPAELEDSGVYFCASSQVGGTGELFFGEGSRLTVL.

This rearrangement joins TRBV25-1 to TRBJ1-3; no definite D call. V lost 3 bases to trimming and J lost 4 bases, with 7 bases between them. The CDR3 extends over 13 amino acids. CDR1 MGHDK and CDR2 SYGVNS come from the germline V gene. Here the CDR3 DNA reads TGTGCCAGCAGTGATAGCCCGGGAAACACCATATATTTT. Protein sequence: CASSDSPGNTIYF.

The V gene is TRBV14, the J gene TRBJ1-2; the D is unclear. The CDR3 covers 15 residues. V gave up 4 bases and J gave up 8 bases, with 20 bases separating them. The germline CDR1 and CDR2 sequences are SGHDN and FVKESK. For the CDR3, the DNA is TGTGCCAGCAGCCTCCAATCGGCCGTGATCGGGGGCTACACCTTC. Protein product: CASSLQSAVIGGYTF. Full variable domain (rest looked up from reference TRBV14 and TRBJ1-2): EAGVTQFPSHSVIEKGQTVTLRCDPISGHDNLYWYRRVMGKEIKFLLHFVKESKQDESGMPNNRFLAERTGGTYSTLKVQPAELEDSGVYFCASSLQSAVIGGYTFGSGTRLTVV.

The V call is TRBV5-1, the J call TRBJ1-2; D is ambiguous. CDR1 and CDR2 (germline): SGHRS, YFSETQ. The CDR3 has 15 residues. Trimming stripped 6 bases from V and 1 base from J, with 16 bases between. This chain's CDR3 is CASKLGQADNYGYTF. The DNA for the CDR3 is TGCGCCAGCAAACTGGGCCAGGCCGATAACTATGGCTACACCTTC.

V usage is TRBV7-2 and J usage is TRBJ2-7; 11 bases are shared with TRBD2. V lost 5 bases and J lost 2; bases outside the gene matches: 5. Germline V gene lookup returns CDR1 SGHTA and CDR2 FQGNSA. The CDR3 extends over 15 amino acids. The CDR3 loop reads CASSPIAGGPYEQYF. The CDR3 nucleotides read TGTGCCAGCAGCCCCATAGCGGGGGGGCCCTACGAGCAGTACTTC.